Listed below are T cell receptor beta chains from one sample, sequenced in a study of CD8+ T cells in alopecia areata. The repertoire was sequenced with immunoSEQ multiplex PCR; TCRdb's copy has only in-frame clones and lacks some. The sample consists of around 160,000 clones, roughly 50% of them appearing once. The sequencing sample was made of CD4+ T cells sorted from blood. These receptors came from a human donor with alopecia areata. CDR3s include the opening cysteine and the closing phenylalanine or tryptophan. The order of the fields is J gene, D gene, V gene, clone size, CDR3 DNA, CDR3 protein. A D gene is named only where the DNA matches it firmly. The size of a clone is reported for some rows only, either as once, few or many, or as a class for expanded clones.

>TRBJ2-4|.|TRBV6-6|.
TGTGCCAGCAGTTACCTTGGTAGTAGAGCCAAAAACATTCAGTACTTC
CASSYLGSRAKNIQYF
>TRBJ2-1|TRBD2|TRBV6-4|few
TGTGCCAGCAGTGACTCGATTAGCGGGTCTGTCTTGGTTCATGAGCAGTTCTTC
CASSDSISGSVLVHEQFF
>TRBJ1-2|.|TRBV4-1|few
TGCGCCAGCAGACCTCCGGGACAAAACTATGGCTACACCTTC
CASRPPGQNYGYTF
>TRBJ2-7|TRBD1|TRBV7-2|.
TGTGCCAGCAGTGCGACAGGGATTTCCTACGAGCAGTACTTC
CASSATGISYEQYF
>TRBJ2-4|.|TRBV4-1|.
TGCGCCAGCAGCCACCCAAGAGGGGGACAACAAAACATTCAGTACTTC
CASSHPRGGQQNIQYF
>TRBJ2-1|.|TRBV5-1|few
TGCGCCAGCAGCGCGGGGCCAGCGATCTCCTACAATGAGCAGTTCTTC
CASSAGPAISYNEQFF
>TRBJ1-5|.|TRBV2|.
TGTGCCAGCAGAGGGGGGAACAATCAGCCCCAGCATTTT
CASRGGNNQPQHF
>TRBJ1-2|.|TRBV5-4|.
TGTGCCAGCAGCTTCAAAGGGCGCTATAACTATGGCTACACCTTC
CASSFKGRYNYGYTF
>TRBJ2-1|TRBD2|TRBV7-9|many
TGTGCCAGCAGGTCTCTAGCGGGGCAGGCTGAGCAGTTCTTC
CASRSLAGQAEQFF
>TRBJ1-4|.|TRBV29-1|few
TGCAGCGTTGGGAATAATGAAAAACTGTTTTTT
CSVGNNEKLFF
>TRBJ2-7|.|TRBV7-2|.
TGTGCCAGCAGCTTATTCGTCTACGAGCAGTACTTC
CASSLFVYEQYF